These 17 T cell receptor beta chains were all obtained from the same sample, sequenced in a study of cytomegalovirus exposure and HLA in healthy donors. Vbeta (60) and Jbeta (13) primers were used in the PCR. The data were produced by immunoSEQ multiplex PCR, yet TCRdb's version contains in-frame clones alone and is incomplete. The repertoire holds roughly 200,000 clones, with around 81% as singletons. The sequencing input was PBMCs. These receptors all come from a man aged 25-40 years in good health and CMV-seronegative.

This clone turned up a few times. This may arise from a read error, as a much more abundant clone is one base away. At the DNA level, this CDR3 is encoded by other sequences in the same sample as well. The chain employs TRBV15 and TRBJ1-2, with 7 bases that match TRBD1. This CDR3 comprises 17 residues. CDR1 and CDR2 (germline): LNHNV, YYDKDF (reference sequence). V shed 0 bases and J 6 bases; nucleotides not matched to a gene: 13. The DNA for the CDR3 is TGTGCCACCAGCAGAGATGCCCTCGACAGGGTCGATGATGGCTACACCTTC. The encoded protein is CATSRDALDRVDDGYTF. Based on the CDR3 plus reference TRBV15 and TRBJ1-2, the full variable domain is DAMVIQNPRYQVTQFGKPVTLSCSQTLNHNVMYWYQQKSSQAPKLLFHYYDKDFNNEADTPDNFQSRRPNTSFCFLDIRSPGLGDTAMYLCATSRDALDRVDDGYTFGSGTRLTVV.

The chain has TRBV28 and TRBJ2-7, with TRBD2 as a possible D gene (5 bases). Per germline, CDR1 MDHEN and CDR2 SYDVKM. V lost 5 bases to trimming and J lost 2 bases, with 7 bases between them. CDR3 length equals 12 residues. The CDR3 here is CASSAGTYEQYF. The CDR3, as DNA: TGTGCCAGCAGTGCCGGGACCTACGAGCAGTACTTC.

Only a few counts were recorded for this clone. The chain has TRBV28 and TRBJ2-7; 8 positions agree with TRBD1. V gave up 8 bases and J gave up 4 bases; unmatched junction bases: 7. Looked up from germline, CDR1 is MDHEN and CDR2 is SYDVKM. There are 13 residues in the CDR3. The CDR3 coding sequence is TGTGCCAGCGGTTCGGGACAGGCATACGAGCAGTACTTC. Its translation is CASGSGQAYEQYF. Full variable domain (missing parts from reference TRBV28 and TRBJ2-7): DVKVTQSSRYLVKRTGEKVFLECVQDMDHENMFWYRQDPGLGLRLIYFSYDVKMKEKGDIPEGYSVSREKKERFSLILESASTNQTSMYLCASGSGQAYEQYFGPGTRLTVT.

This clone was seen more than once but under ten times. This chain connects TRBV28 to TRBJ1-5, with TRBD1 identical over 7 bases. CDR3 length: 15 residues. The germline V gene encodes CDR1 MDHEN and CDR2 SYDVKM. The trim removed 2 bases at V and 4 bases at J, leaving 5 bases unmatched. For the CDR3, the DNA is TGTGCCAGCAGTTTAGACAGGGTGTTAAATCAGCCCCAGCATTTT. Amino acid sequence: CASSLDRVLNQPQHF.

The sample holds one count of this clone. The chain combines TRBV4-1 with TRBJ2-7; D is ambiguous. The CDR3 sequence is 13 residues long. Germline lookup yields CDR1 MGHRA and CDR2 YSYEKL. Trimming stripped 2 bases from V and 4 bases from J, with 9 bases between. CDR3 sequence (DNA): TGCGCCAGCAGCCAATTTTGGCGGTACGAGCAGTACTTC. Translation: CASSQFWRYEQYF.

The chain carries TRBV2 and TRBJ2-3; 9 bases are shared with TRBD2. This CDR3 contains 15 residues. Unmatched junction bases numbered 2, after V lost 0 bases and J lost 4 bases. From germline, CDR1 is SNHLY and CDR2 FYNNEI. The CDR3 sequence: CASSEATSGADTQYF. In DNA form, the CDR3 reads TGTGCCAGCAGTGAAGCGACTAGCGGAGCAGATACGCAGTATTTT.

The J gene is TRBJ1-2, the V gene TRBV9; D is undetermined. Germline CDR1 SGDLS, CDR2 YYNGEE. V lost 3 bases, J lost 5 bases, and 20 bases lay in between. The CDR3 contains 16 residues. The chain's CDR3 is CASSDNLETAQYGYTF. In nucleotides, the CDR3 is TGTGCCAGCAGCGATAATTTGGAGACTGCCCAATATGGCTACACCTTC.

The J gene is TRBJ2-7, the V gene TRBV5-4; D might be TRBD2 (6 bases). V lost 2 bases, J lost 1 base, and 13 bases lay in between. The CDR3 spans 15 residues. Germline values: CDR1 SGHNT, CDR2 YYREEE (reference sequence). CDR3 bases: TGTGCCAGCAGCTTCCAAACCGGGAGTTCCTACGAGCAGTACTTC. Amino acids: CASSFQTGSSYEQYF.

The V call is TRBV11-2, the J call TRBJ1-5, with a possible D match to TRBD1 (5 bases). With 1 base removed from V and 1 base from J, the gap between germline ends came to 8 bases. Germline CDR1 is SGHAT and CDR2 is FQNNGV. CDR3 length equals 15 residues. This chain's CDR3 is CASSLAHRSNQPQHF. The CDR3 DNA is TGTGCCAGCAGCTTAGCTCACAGGAGCAATCAGCCCCAGCATTTT. Together with reference TRBV11-2 and TRBJ1-5, the CDR3 gives the full variable domain: EAGVAQSPRYKIIEKRQSVAFWCNPISGHATLYWYQQILGQGPKLLIQFQNNGVVDDSQLPKDRFSAERLKGVDSTLKIQPAKLEDSAVYLCASSLAHRSNQPQHFGDGTRLSIL.

The J gene is TRBJ1-5, the V gene TRBV5-1; 8 bases are a match to TRBD1. Germline V gene lookup returns CDR1 SGHRS and CDR2 YFSETQ. J was trimmed by 3 bases and V by 4 bases; bases with no gene match: 9. The CDR3 spans 16 residues. This chain's CDR3 is CASSPGGAGNNQPQHF. The CDR3 coding sequence is TGCGCCAGCAGCCCAGGGGGCGCGGGTAACAATCAGCCCCAGCATTTT.

In its sample, this clone was seen a few times. Within the sample, other DNA sequences also encode this same CDR3. The chain couples TRBV5-1 to TRBJ2-7; D is perhaps TRBD2 (5 bases). From germline, CDR1 is SGHRS and CDR2 YFSETQ. V was trimmed by 0 bases and J by 0 bases, leaving 13 bases between them. The CDR3 is 16 amino acids. In nucleotides, the CDR3 is TGCGCCAGCAGCTTGGATAGAGGGCCGAGCTCCTACGAGCAGTACTTC. Its protein product is CASSLDRGPSSYEQYF.

V usage is TRBV29-1 and J usage is TRBJ2-7; 11 bases are shared with TRBD2. The CDR3 totals 16 residues. The germline V gene encodes CDR1 SQVTM and CDR2 ANQGSEA. The V segment lost 0 bases and the J segment 1 base; nucleotides outside the gene matches: 5. For the CDR3, the DNA is TGCAGCGTTGAAGATAGCGGGAGGGCGGGGTCCTACGAGCAGTACTTC. Amino acid sequence: CSVEDSGRAGSYEQYF.

This clone was picked up one time. This chain links TRBV13 with TRBJ1-4, with 10 bases fitting TRBD1. This CDR3 comprises 15 residues. Germline CDR1 is PRHDT and CDR2 is FYEKMQ (reference sequence). V was clipped by 5 bases and J by 3 bases; unmatched bases: 3. CDR3 DNA: TGTGCCAGCAGCGACAGGGGGCTGGCTAATGAAAAACTGTTTTTT. Translation gives CASSDRGLANEKLFF. The entire variable domain, with the rest obtained from reference TRBV13 and TRBJ1-4, is as follows: AAGVIQSPRHLIKEKRETATLKCYPIPRHDTVYWYQQGPGQDPQFLISFYEKMQSDKGSIPDRFSAQQFSDYHSELNMSSLELGDSALYFCASSDRGLANEKLFFGSGTQLSVL.

This chain links TRBV19 with TRBJ2-5; 10 nucleotides agree with TRBD2. CDR3 length equals 16 residues. Germline values: CDR1 LNHDA, CDR2 SQIVND (reference sequence). V shed 3 bases and J 5 bases; nucleotides not matched to a gene: 9. The CDR3: CASSMDLAGAGETQYF. CDR3 nucleotides: TGTGCCAGTAGTATGGACCTAGCGGGAGCGGGGGAGACCCAGTACTTC.

The chain has TRBV7-3 and TRBJ2-3; D is uncertain. Germline CDR1 reads SGHTA; CDR2 reads FQGTGA. CDR3 size: 17 residues. The V end lost 4 bases, the J end lost 4 bases, and 21 bases lay between the germline ends. In DNA, the CDR3 is TGTGCCAGCAGCTCCACCGGAGTACTTGGTGGTCCAGATACGCAGTATTTT. Protein sequence: CASSSTGVLGGPDTQYF.

Turning to this clone: The sample holds other DNA sequences that translate to the same CDR3. This rearrangement joins TRBV11-2 to TRBJ2-7; D gene unclear. V lost 5 bases, J lost 0 bases, and 11 bases lay in between. In germline, CDR1 is SGHAT, CDR2 FQNNGV. This CDR3 has 14 residues. CDR3 loop: CASSLAGSSYEQYF. In DNA, the CDR3 is TGTGCCAGCAGCCTGGCCGGGTCCTCCTACGAGCAGTACTTC.

The CDR3 coding sequence is TGTGCCAGCAATTCCGGGACTAGCGCAAATGAGCAGTTCTTC. Its translation is CASNSGTSANEQFF. The chain joins TRBV2 to TRBJ2-1, with 10 bases lining up with TRBD2. Germline CDR1 is SNHLY and CDR2 is FYNNEI. Trimming removed 7 bases from V and 7 bases from J; junction bases left unmatched: 7. This CDR3 comprises 14 residues. Based on the CDR3 plus reference TRBV2 and TRBJ2-1, the full variable domain is EPEVTQTPSHQVTQMGQEVILRCVPISNHLYFYWYRQILGQKVEFLVSFYNNEISEKSEIFDDQFSVERPDGSNFTLKIRSTKLEDSAMYFCASNSGTSANEQFFGPGTRLTVL.